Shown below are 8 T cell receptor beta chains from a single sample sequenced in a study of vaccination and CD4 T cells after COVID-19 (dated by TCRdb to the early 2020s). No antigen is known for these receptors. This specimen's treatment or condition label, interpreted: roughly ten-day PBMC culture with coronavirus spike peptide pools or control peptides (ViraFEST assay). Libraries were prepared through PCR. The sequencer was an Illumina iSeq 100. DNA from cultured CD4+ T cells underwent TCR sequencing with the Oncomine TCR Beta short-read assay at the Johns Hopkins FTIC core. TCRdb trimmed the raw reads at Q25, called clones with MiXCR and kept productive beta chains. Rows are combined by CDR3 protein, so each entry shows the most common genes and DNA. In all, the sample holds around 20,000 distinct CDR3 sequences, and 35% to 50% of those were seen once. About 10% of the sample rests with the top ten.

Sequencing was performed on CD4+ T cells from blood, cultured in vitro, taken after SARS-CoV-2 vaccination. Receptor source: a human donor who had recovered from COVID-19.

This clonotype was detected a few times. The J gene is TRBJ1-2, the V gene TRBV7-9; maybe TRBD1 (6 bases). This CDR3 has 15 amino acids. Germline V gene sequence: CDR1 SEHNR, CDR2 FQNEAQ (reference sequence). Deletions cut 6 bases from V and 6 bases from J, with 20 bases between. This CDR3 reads CASSSKTGRLDGYTF. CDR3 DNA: TGTGCCAGCAGTTCTAAGACAGGTAGACTCGATGGCTACACCTTC.

The CDR3 DNA reads TGCAGCGTTGGTAGGACAGGTGATAATGAAAAACTGTTTTTT. Protein sequence: CSVGRTGDNEKLFF. This chain joins TRBV29-1 and TRBJ1-4, with 7 bases lining up with TRBD1. Germline V gene sequence: CDR1 SQVTM, CDR2 ANQGSEA. The CDR3 spans 14 residues. After removal of 4 bases from V and 4 bases from J, the junction contained 6 bases not matched to a gene.

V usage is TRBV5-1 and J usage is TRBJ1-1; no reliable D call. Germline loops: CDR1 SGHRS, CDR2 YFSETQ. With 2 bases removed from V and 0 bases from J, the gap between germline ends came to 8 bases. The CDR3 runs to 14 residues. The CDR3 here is CASSFTVLNTEAFF. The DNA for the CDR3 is TGCGCCAGCAGCTTTACGGTCTTGAACACTGAAGCTTTCTTT. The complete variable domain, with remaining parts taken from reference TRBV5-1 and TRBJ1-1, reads KAGVTQTPRYLIKTRGQQVTLSCSPISGHRSVSWYQQTPGQGLQFLFEYFSETQRNKGNFPGRFSGRQFSNSRSEMNVSTLELGDSALYLCASSFTVLNTEAFFGQGTRLTVV.

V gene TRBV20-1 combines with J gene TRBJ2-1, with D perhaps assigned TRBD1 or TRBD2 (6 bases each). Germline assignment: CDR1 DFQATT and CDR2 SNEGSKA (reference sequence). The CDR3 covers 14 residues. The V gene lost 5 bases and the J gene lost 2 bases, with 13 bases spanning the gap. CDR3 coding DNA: TGCAGTGCTTTACGGGGGCCGGCCTACAATGAGCAGTTCTTC. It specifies CSALRGPAYNEQFF.

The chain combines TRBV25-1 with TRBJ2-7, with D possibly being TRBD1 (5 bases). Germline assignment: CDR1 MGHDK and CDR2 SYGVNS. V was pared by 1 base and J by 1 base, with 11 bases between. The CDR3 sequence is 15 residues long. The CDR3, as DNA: TGTGCCAGCAGTGAATTCAGGGCAGGGTCCTACGAGCAGTACTTC. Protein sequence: CASSEFRAGSYEQYF.

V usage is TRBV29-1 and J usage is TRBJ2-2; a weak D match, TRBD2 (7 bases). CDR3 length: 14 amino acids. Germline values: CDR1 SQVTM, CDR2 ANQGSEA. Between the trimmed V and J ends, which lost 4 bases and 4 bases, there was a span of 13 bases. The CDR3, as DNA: TGCAGCGTTGGCGGGGGCCGGGGCACCGGGGAGCTGTTTTTT. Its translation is CSVGGGRGTGELFF.

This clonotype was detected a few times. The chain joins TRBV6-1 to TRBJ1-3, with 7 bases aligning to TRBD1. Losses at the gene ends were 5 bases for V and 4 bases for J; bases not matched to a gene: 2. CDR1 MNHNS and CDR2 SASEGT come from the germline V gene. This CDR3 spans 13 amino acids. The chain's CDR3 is CASSPTGGNTIYF. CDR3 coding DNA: TGTGCCAGCAGTCCGACAGGGGGAAACACCATATATTTT.

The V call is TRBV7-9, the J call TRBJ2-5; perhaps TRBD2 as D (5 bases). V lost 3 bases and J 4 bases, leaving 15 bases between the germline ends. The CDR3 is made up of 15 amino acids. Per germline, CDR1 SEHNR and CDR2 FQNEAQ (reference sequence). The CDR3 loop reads CASSLAGPIGETQYF. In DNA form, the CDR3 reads TGTGCCAGCAGCTTGGCGGGCCCCATCGGAGAGACCCAGTACTTC.